This T cell receptor beta chain was obtained from a study of shared clonotypes between healthy human individuals. The germline CDR1 and CDR2 sequences are SGHTA and FQGNSA. Trimming pared 3 bases from V and 5 bases from J, leaving 10 bases between. The CDR3 extends over 13 amino acids. Method: immunoSEQ multiplex PCR; TCRdb's copy keeps in-frame clones and lacks some. The repertoire consists of about 690,000 clones, with 90% occurring once and the leading ten covering about 34%. J is TRBJ1-2 and V is TRBV7-2, with D possibly being TRBD1 (5 bases). The sequenced material came from memory CD8+ T cells from PBMCs. This sample's subset: CD45RO+ cells pooled with CCR7-negative TemRA cells. The TCR comes from a man in his late teens or twenties in good health. Some clones in this sample may be carry-over from other donors' samples. CDR3 loop: CASSLGQFYGYTF. The CDR3 coding sequence is TGTGCCAGCAGCTTGGGGCAGTTTTATGGCTACACCTTC.